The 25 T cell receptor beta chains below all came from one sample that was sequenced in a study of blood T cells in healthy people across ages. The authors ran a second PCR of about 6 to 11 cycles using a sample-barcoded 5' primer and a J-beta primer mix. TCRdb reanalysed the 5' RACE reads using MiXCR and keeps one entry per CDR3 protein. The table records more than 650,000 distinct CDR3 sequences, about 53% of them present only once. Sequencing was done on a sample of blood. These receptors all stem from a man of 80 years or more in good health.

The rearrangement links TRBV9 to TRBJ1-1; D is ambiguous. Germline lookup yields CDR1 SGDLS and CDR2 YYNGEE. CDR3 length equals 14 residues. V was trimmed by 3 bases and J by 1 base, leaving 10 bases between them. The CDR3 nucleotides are TGTGCCAGCAGCGGGGCCGAGGGGAACACTGAAGCTTTCTTT. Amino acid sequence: CASSGAEGNTEAFF.

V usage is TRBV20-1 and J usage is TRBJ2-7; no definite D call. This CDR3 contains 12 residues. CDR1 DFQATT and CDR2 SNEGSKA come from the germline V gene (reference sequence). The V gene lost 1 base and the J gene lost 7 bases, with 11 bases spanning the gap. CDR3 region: CSARAVYNEQYF. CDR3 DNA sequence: TGCAGTGCTAGAGCAGTCTACAATGAGCAGTACTTC.

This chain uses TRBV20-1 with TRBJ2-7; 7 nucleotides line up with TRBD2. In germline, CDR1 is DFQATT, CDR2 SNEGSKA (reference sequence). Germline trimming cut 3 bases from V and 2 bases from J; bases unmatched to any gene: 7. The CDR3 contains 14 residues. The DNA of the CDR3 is TGCAGTGCTAGTATGGCTAGCGGCCCCTACGAGCAGTACTTC. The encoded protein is CSASMASGPYEQYF.

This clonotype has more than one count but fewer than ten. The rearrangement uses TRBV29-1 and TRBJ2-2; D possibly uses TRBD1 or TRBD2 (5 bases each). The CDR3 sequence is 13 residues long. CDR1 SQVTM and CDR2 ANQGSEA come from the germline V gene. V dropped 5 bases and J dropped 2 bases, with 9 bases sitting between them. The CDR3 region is CSVLRGNTGELFF. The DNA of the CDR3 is TGCAGCGTTCTGAGGGGAAACACCGGGGAGCTGTTTTTT.

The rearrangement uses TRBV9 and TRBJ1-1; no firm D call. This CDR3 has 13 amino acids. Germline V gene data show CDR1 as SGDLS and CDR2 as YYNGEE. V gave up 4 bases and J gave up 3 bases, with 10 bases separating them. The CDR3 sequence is CASSPRRYTEAFF. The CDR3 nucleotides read TGTGCCAGCAGCCCCCGGAGGTACACTGAAGCTTTCTTT. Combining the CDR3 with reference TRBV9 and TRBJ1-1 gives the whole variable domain DSGVTQTPKHLITATGQRVTLRCSPRSGDLSVYWYQQSLDQGLQFLIQYYNGEERAKGNILERFSAQQFPDLHSELNLSSLELGDSALYFCASSPRRYTEAFFGQGTRLTVV.

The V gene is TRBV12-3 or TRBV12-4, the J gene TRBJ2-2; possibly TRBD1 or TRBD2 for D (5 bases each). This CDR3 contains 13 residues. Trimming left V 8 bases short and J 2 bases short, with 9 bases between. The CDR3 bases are TGTGCCAGCGGGGGACCTAACACCGGGGAGCTGTTTTTT. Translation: CASGGPNTGELFF.

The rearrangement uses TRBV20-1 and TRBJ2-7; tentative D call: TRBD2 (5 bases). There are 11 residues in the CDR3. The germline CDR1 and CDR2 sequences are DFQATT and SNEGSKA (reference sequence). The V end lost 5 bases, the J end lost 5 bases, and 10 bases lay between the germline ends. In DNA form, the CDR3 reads TGCAGTGCTGGGAGTCTCAACGAGCAGTACTTC. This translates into CSAGSLNEQYF.

DNA of the CDR3: TGTGCCAGCAGCTCGCAGGAGACCTACGAGCAGTACTTC. Translation gives CASSSQETYEQYF. The rearrangement links TRBV7-9 to TRBJ2-7; no clear D gene. CDR1 is SEHNR, CDR2 FQNEAQ, per germline (reference sequence). The CDR3 spans 13 residues. Trimming shortened V by 4 bases and J by 2 bases, and 9 bases separated the two germline ends.

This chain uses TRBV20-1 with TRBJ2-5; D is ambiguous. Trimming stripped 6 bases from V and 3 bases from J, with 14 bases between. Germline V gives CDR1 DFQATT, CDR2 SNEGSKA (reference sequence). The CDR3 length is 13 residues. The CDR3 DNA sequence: TGCAGTGCCCACGTTCCAGATAAAGAGACCCAGTACTTC. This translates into CSAHVPDKETQYF.

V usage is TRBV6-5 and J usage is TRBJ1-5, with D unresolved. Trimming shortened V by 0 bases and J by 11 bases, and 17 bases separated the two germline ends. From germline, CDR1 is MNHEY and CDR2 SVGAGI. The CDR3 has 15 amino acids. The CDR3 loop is CASSYSRDSQYTQHF. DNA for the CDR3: TGTGCCAGCAGTTACTCGAGGGATTCTCAATACACCCAGCATTTT.

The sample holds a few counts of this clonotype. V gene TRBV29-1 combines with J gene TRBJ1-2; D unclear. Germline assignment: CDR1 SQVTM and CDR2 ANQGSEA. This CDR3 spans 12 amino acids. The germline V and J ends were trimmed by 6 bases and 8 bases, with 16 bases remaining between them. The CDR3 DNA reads TGCAGCGTCTATAGCGGCGTTCAAGGCTACACCTTC. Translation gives CSVYSGVQGYTF.

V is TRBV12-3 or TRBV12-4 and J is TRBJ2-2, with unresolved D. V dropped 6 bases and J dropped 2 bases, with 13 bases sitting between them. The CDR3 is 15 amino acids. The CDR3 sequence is CASRIPGRNTGELFF. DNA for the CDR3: TGTGCCAGCAGGATACCTGGCAGAAACACCGGGGAGCTGTTTTTT.

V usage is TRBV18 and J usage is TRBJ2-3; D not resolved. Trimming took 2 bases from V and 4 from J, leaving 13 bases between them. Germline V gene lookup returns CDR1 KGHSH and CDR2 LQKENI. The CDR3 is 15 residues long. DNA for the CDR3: TGTGCCAGCTCACCATGGCCAATGAGGTCAGATACGCAGTATTTT. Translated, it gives CASSPWPMRSDTQYF.

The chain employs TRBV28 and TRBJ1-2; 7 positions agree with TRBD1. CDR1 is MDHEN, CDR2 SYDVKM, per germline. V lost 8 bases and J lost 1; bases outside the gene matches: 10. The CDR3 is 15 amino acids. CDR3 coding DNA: TGTGCCAGCTCCCCCGGGACAGCCTTTAACTATGGCTACACCTTC. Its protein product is CASSPGTAFNYGYTF.

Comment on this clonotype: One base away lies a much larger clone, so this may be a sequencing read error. The chain's CDR3 is CSVPGTGVYGYTF. Written as DNA, the CDR3 is TGCAGTGTGCCCGGGACAGGAGTATATGGCTACACCTTC. The chain employs TRBV20-1 and TRBJ1-2; TRBD1 matches at 8 bases. This CDR3 comprises 13 residues. The V segment lost 7 bases and the J segment 5 bases; nucleotides outside the gene matches: 9. Germline V gene lookup returns CDR1 DFQATT and CDR2 SNEGSKA (reference sequence).

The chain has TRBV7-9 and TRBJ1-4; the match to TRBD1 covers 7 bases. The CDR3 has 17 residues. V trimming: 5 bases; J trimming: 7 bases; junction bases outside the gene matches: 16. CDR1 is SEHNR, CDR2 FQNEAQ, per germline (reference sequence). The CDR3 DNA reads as TGTGCCAGCAGCGCATCACGCGACAGGGTTGTGGTTGAAAAACTGTTTTTT. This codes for CASSASRDRVVVEKLFF.

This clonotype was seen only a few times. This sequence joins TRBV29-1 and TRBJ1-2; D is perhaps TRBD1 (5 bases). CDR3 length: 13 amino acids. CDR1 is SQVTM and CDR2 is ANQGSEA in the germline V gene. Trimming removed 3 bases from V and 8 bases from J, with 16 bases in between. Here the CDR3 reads CSVDHQDINGYTF. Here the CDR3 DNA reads TGCAGCGTTGATCATCAGGACATAAACGGCTACACCTTC.

The CDR3 sequence is CASNSVAGTGGYEQYF. CDR3 nucleotides: TGTGCCAGCAACTCTGTCGCCGGGACAGGGGGCTACGAGCAGTACTTC. The gene calls are TRBV7-9 and TRBJ2-7; TRBD1 aligns across 11 bases. V lost 7 bases, J lost 3 bases, and 11 bases stayed unmatched. Germline V CDR1 and CDR2: SEHNR, FQNEAQ (reference sequence). The CDR3 is 16 amino acids.

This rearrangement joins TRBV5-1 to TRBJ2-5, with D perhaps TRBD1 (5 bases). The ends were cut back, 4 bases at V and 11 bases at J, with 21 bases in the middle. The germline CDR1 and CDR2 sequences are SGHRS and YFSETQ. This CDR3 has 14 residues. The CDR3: CASSVGQISYKQYF. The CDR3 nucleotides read TGCGCCAGCAGCGTGGGGCAAATCTCCTACAAGCAGTACTTC.

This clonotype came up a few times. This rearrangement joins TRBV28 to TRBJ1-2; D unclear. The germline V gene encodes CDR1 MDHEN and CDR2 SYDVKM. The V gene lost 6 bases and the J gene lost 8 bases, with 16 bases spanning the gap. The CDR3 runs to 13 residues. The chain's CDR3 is CASSPPGPPGYTF. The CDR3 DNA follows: TGTGCCAGCAGCCCACCGGGTCCGCCCGGCTACACCTTC.

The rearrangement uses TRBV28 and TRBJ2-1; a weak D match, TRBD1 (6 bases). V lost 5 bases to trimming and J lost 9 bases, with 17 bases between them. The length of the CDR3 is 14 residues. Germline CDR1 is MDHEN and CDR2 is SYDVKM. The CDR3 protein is CASSPSTRGPEQFF. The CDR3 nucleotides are TGTGCCAGCAGTCCCTCGACCAGGGGTCCTGAGCAGTTCTTC.

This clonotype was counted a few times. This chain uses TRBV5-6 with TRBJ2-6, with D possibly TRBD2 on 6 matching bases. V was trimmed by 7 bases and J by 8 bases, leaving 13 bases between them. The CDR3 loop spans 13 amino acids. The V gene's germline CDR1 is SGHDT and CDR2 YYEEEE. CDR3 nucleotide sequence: TGTGCCAGCTCACTCGGAGGGACCAACGTCCTGACTTTC. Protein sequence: CASSLGGTNVLTF.

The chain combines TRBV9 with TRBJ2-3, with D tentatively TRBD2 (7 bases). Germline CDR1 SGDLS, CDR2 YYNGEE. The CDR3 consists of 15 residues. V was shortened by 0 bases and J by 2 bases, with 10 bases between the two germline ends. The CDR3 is CASSVVGGATDTQYF. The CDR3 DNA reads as TGTGCCAGCAGCGTAGTGGGGGGGGCCACAGATACGCAGTATTTT.

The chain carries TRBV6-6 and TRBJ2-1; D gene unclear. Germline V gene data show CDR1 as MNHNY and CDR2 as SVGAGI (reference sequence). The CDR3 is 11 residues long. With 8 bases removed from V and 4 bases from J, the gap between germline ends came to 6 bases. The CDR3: CASARYNEQFF. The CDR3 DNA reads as TGTGCCAGCGCCCGGTACAATGAGCAGTTCTTC.

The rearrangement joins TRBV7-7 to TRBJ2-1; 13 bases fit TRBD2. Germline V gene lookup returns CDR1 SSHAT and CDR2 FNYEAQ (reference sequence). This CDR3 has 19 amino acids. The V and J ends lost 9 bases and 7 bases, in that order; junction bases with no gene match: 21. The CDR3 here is CASSQWTSGSFAPGNEQFF. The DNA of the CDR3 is TGTGCCAGTAGCCAGTGGACTAGCGGGAGCTTCGCGCCGGGAAATGAGCAGTTCTTC.